Shown below are 17 T cell receptor beta chains from a single sample sequenced in a study of blood T cell repertoires in COVID-19. Using immunoSEQ multiplex PCR, the repertoire was profiled, and TCRdb retains in-frame clones only, with some absent. The repertoire holds over 15,000 clones, 80% to 90% seen once, with about 17% in the top ten. Specimen: peripheral blood. Receptors were obtained from a human donor with active COVID-19. The donor label of this sample is uncertain.

In DNA form, the CDR3 reads TGCAGCGTTGAAGACGGTAATCAGCCCCAGCATTTT. As protein: CSVEDGNQPQHF. The rearrangement joins TRBV29-1 to TRBJ1-5; D is ambiguous. The CDR3 totals 12 residues. Deletions cut 0 bases from V and 4 bases from J, with 4 bases between. Germline assignment: CDR1 SQVTM and CDR2 ANQGSEA.

The chain employs TRBV18 and TRBJ2-1; 8 positions agree with TRBD2. The CDR3 loop spans 14 amino acids. Germline assignment: CDR1 KGHSH and CDR2 LQKENI. The junction had 3 bases not matched to a gene; V was cut back by 2 bases and J by 6 bases. The CDR3 DNA follows: TGTGCCAGCTCACCATACGGGGGGGGCAATGAGCAGTTCTTC. Protein: CASSPYGGGNEQFF.

In DNA form, the CDR3 reads TGTGCCAGCAGCCCTCAACCGGGACAGGGGATCCACGAGCAGTACTTC. This encodes CASSPQPGQGIHEQYF. The rearrangement uses TRBV5-5 and TRBJ2-7; 10 bases fit TRBD1. CDR1 and CDR2 (germline): SGHKS, YYEKEE (reference sequence). CDR3 size: 16 residues. The trim removed 4 bases at V and 5 bases at J, leaving 12 bases unmatched. The full variable domain, completed using reference TRBV5-5 and TRBJ2-7, is DAGVTQSPTHLIKTRGQQVTLRCSPISGHKSVSWYQQVLGQGPQFIFQYYEKEERGRGNFPDRFSARQFPNYSSELNVNALLLGDSALYLCASSPQPGQGIHEQYFGPGTRLTVT.

V is TRBV4-3 and J is TRBJ1-1; a possible D gene is TRBD1 (5 bases). V was shortened by 3 bases and J by 11 bases, with 16 bases between the two germline ends. CDR3 length: 13 amino acids. Germline V gives CDR1 LGHNA, CDR2 YSLEER. This CDR3 reads CASSQIWSSGAFF. CDR3 sequence (DNA): TGCGCCAGCAGCCAGATTTGGTCATCAGGGGCTTTCTTT.

CDR3 residues: CASSPLQGRETQYF. DNA of the CDR3: TGTGCCAGCTCACCACTTCAAGGGAGGGAGACCCAGTACTTC. The chain joins TRBV18 to TRBJ2-5; TRBD2 might be the D (6 bases). This CDR3 contains 14 residues. CDR1 is KGHSH and CDR2 is LQKENI in the germline V gene. With 1 base removed from V and 5 bases from J, the gap between germline ends came to 11 bases. The full variable domain, its missing parts supplied by reference TRBV18 and TRBJ2-5, is NAGVMQNPRHLVRRRGQEARLRCSPMKGHSHVYWYRQLPEEGLKFMVYLQKENIIDESGMPKERFSAEFPKEGPSILRIQQVVRGDSAAYFCASSPLQGRETQYFGPGTRLLVL.

The chain carries TRBV6-5 and TRBJ2-4; TRBD1 agrees at 7 bases. The CDR3 has 16 residues. The germline V gene encodes CDR1 MNHEY and CDR2 SVGAGI. V gave up 4 bases and J gave up 1 base; unmatched junction bases: 7. The chain's CDR3 is CASSSNLQGAKNIQYF. The CDR3 DNA sequence: TGTGCCAGCAGTTCCAACCTACAGGGGGCCAAAAACATTCAGTACTTC.

The J gene is TRBJ2-1, the V gene TRBV7-3; the D gene is possibly TRBD1 (6 bases). The CDR3 is made up of 13 amino acids. Trimming cost V 4 bases and J 8 bases, with 12 bases left between them. Germline V CDR1 and CDR2: SGHTA, FQGTGA. This CDR3 reads CASSSYRDDEQFF. The CDR3 DNA sequence: TGTGCCAGCAGCTCTTACAGGGACGATGAGCAGTTCTTC.

Concerning this clone itself: The same CDR3 arises from other DNA sequences in this sample as well. The CDR3 coding sequence is TGTGCCAGTAGTTTCCAGGGAGGGAACACTGAAGCTTTCTTT. It codes for CASSFQGGNTEAFF. The chain recombines TRBV19 with TRBJ1-1, with D perhaps TRBD1 (5 bases). The germline V and J ends were trimmed by 5 bases and 1 base, with 11 bases remaining between them. The germline V gene encodes CDR1 LNHDA and CDR2 SQIVND (reference sequence). CDR3 length: 14 amino acids.

The chain links TRBV10-3 to TRBJ2-3, with D possibly TRBD2 on 6 matching bases. CDR1 and CDR2 from the germline V gene are ENHRY and SYGVKD. The germline V and J ends were trimmed by 6 bases and 2 bases, with 18 bases remaining between them. CDR3 length equals 16 residues. CDR3 residues: CAIRDPGRGFTDTQYF. CDR3 nucleotide sequence: TGTGCCATCAGGGATCCAGGGCGGGGCTTCACAGATACGCAGTATTTT.

The chain joins TRBV10-2 to TRBJ2-6; a possible D gene is TRBD2 (7 bases). Looked up from germline, CDR1 is WSHSY and CDR2 is SAAADI. CDR3 length: 14 amino acids. V was clipped by 10 bases and J by 3 bases, with 13 bases between them. The CDR3 loop reads CAIRGGNGANVLTF. The CDR3 region has the DNA TGCGCCATTCGCGGGGGCAATGGGGCCAACGTCCTGACTTTC.

This clone came up once. The chain recombines TRBV13 with TRBJ2-7; 11 positions match TRBD2. Germline CDR1 and CDR2: PRHDT and FYEKMQ (reference sequence). The V and J ends lost 2 bases and 2 bases, in that order; junction bases with no gene match: 5. The CDR3 spans 16 residues. DNA for the CDR3: TGTGCCAGCAGCTTATTACTAGCGGGGGACCCCTACGAGCAGTACTTC. This gives the protein CASSLLLAGDPYEQYF.

This chain links TRBV6-5 with TRBJ1-2, with 7 bases lining up with TRBD1. Losses at the gene ends were 10 bases for V and 4 bases for J; bases not matched to a gene: 6. Germline loops: CDR1 MNHEY, CDR2 SVGAGI. There are 12 residues in the CDR3. The CDR3 loop reads CATRAGGYGYTF. The DNA for the CDR3 is TGTGCCACCAGGGCAGGGGGCTATGGCTACACCTTC.

The V call is TRBV3-1 (or the pseudogene TRBV3-2), the J call TRBJ2-1, with a weak D call TRBD2 (6 bases). Germline assignment: CDR1 LGHDT and CDR2 YNNKEL (reference sequence). Trimming took off 4 bases at V and 4 bases at J, with 11 bases between the two ends. The CDR3 has 14 amino acids. CDR3 residues: CASSPSGEYNEQFF. In DNA form, the CDR3 reads TGTGCCAGCAGCCCGTCGGGGGAATACAATGAGCAGTTCTTC.

This clone was recorded a few times. The chain is built from TRBV29-1 and TRBJ1-1; D is unresolved. This CDR3 region has 8 residues. The V gene's germline CDR1 is SQVTM and CDR2 ANQGSEA. This CDR3 is CGMTGAFF. CDR3 nucleotide sequence: TGCGGAATGACGGGGGCTTTCTTT. Filled out from reference TRBV29-1 and TRBJ1-1, the complete variable domain reads SAVISQKPSRDICQRGTSLTIQCQVDSQVTMMFWYRQQPGQSLTLIATANQGSEATYESGFVIDKFPISRPNLTFSTLTVSNMSPEDSSIYLCGMTGAFFGQGTRLTVV.

The CDR3 sequence is CASSQGTSGGADTQYF. CDR3 in DNA: TGTGCCAGCAGCCAAGGGACTAGCGGGGGGGCAGATACGCAGTATTTT. This chain joins TRBV4-2 and TRBJ2-3, with 15 bases identical to TRBD2. The V and J ends lost 1 base and 4 bases, in that order; junction bases with no gene match: 0. This CDR3 contains 16 residues. Germline loops: CDR1 LGHNA, CDR2 YNFKEQ.

The chain recombines TRBV5-6 with TRBJ1-6; D is unclear. Trimming took 1 base from V and 7 from J, leaving 6 bases between them. In germline, CDR1 is SGHDT, CDR2 YYEEEE. CDR3 length: 13 residues. This CDR3 reads CASSLYGNSPLHF. Here the CDR3 DNA reads TGTGCCAGCAGCTTGTACGGGAATTCACCCCTCCACTTT.

The chain links TRBV4-1 to TRBJ2-4, with D possibly matching TRBD2 (6 bases). Trimming stripped 1 base from V and 3 bases from J, with 28 bases between. Germline loops: CDR1 MGHRA, CDR2 YSYEKL. The CDR3 length is 21 residues. The CDR3 coding sequence is TGCGCCAGCAGCCAAGGATCGGTGGAGGGGAAAGAGCCCCTAGTCAAAAACATTCAGTACTTC. This encodes CASSQGSVEGKEPLVKNIQYF.